The 5 T cell receptor beta chains presented below share a single source sample, sequenced in a study of cytomegalovirus exposure and HLA in healthy donors. PCR was performed using 60 Vbeta and 13 Jbeta primers. Assay used: immunoSEQ multiplex PCR; TCRdb lists only in-frame clones, some missing. The sample has 190,000 or so clones, roughly 87% seen once. Sequenced material: PBMCs. Every receptor here comes from a man in his forties or fifties in good health and CMV-seronegative.

This chain links TRBV7-2 with TRBJ1-5; 7 positions agree with TRBD1. In germline, CDR1 is SGHTA, CDR2 FQGNSA. The CDR3 has 15 residues. J lost 4 bases, V lost 2 bases, and 5 bases had no gene match. The CDR3 is CASSLQQGTNQPQHF. The CDR3 bases are TGTGCCAGCAGCTTACAACAGGGGACAAATCAGCCCCAGCATTTT.

This rearrangement joins TRBV27 to TRBJ2-7; 9 bases line up with TRBD1. The CDR3 spans 16 residues. The ends lost 3 bases at V and 5 bases at J; junction bases unmatched: 11. The V gene's germline CDR1 is MNHEY and CDR2 SMNVEV (reference sequence). CDR3 protein: CASSFLGQGGFHEQYF. CDR3 in DNA: TGTGCCAGCAGTTTCCTGGGACAGGGAGGTTTCCACGAGCAGTACTTC.

The V gene is TRBV7-9, the J gene TRBJ2-1; 8 positions agree with TRBD2. The CDR3 has 15 amino acids. The V segment lost 6 bases and the J segment 3 bases; nucleotides outside the gene matches: 7. Germline CDR1 SEHNR, CDR2 FQNEAQ (reference sequence). CDR3 DNA: TGTGCCAGCAGTCCCCGGGGGGGGAGCTACAATGAGCAGTTCTTC. It yields the protein CASSPRGGSYNEQFF. The full variable domain, completed using reference TRBV7-9 and TRBJ2-1, is DTGVSQNPRHKITKRGQNVTFRCDPISEHNRLYWYRQTLGQGPEFLTYFQNEAQLEKSRLLSDRFSAERPKGSFSTLEIQRTEQGDSAMYLCASSPRGGSYNEQFFGPGTRLTVL.

There are a few counts of this clone. The genes are TRBV6-5 and TRBJ2-3; no clear D. There are 14 residues in the CDR3. CDR1 and CDR2 (germline): MNHEY, SVGAGI. Trimming took 2 bases from V and 0 from J, leaving 6 bases between them. Here the CDR3 DNA reads TGTGCCAGCAGTTACGGCCCCAGCACAGATACGCAGTATTTT. It encodes CASSYGPSTDTQYF.

The V and J genes are TRBV4-2 and TRBJ2-7; maybe TRBD2 (5 bases). CDR1 and CDR2 from the germline V gene are LGHNA and YNFKEQ. The CDR3 is made up of 15 amino acids. The V gene lost 5 bases and the J gene lost 0 bases, with 14 bases spanning the gap. CDR3 coding DNA: TGTGCCAGCAGCTTGGTAGAGGGCCTCTCCTACGAGCAGTACTTC. This codes for CASSLVEGLSYEQYF.